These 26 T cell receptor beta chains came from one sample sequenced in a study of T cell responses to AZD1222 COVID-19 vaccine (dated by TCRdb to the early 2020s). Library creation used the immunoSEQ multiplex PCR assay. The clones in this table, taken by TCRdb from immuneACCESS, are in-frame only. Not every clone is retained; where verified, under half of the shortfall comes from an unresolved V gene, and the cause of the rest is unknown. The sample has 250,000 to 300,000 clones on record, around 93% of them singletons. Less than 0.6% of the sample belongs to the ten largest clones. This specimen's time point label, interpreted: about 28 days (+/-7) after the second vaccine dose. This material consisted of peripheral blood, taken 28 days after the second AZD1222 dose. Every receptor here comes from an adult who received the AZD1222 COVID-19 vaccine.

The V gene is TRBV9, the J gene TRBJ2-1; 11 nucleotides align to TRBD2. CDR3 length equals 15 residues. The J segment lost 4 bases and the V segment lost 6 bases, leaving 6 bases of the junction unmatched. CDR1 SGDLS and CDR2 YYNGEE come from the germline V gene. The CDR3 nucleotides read TGTGCCAGCACTGCCGGGACTAGCGGATACAATGAGCAGTTCTTC. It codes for CASTAGTSGYNEQFF.

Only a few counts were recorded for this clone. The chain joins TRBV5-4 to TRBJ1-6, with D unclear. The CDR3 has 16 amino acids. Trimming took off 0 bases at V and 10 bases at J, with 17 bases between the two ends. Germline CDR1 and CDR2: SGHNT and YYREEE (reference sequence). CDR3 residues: CASSLGLAKEGSPLHF. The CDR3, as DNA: TGTGCCAGCAGCTTGGGACTAGCGAAGGAAGGCTCACCCCTCCACTTT.

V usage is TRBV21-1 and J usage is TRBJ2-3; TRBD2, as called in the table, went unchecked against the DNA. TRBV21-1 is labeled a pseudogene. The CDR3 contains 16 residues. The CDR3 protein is CASSIPTVGGVDTQYF. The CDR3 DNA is TGTGCCAGCAGCATCCCGACGGTAGGGGGGGTAGATACGCAGTATTTT.

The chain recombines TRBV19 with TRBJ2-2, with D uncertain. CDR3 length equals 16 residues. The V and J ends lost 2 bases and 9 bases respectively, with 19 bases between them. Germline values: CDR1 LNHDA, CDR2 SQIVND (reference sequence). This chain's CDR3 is CASSISWAPPARELFF. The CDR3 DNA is TGTGCCAGTAGTATATCTTGGGCACCCCCAGCCAGGGAGCTGTTTTTT. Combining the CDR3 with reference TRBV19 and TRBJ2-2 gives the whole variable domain DGGITQSPKYLFRKEGQNVTLSCEQNLNHDAMYWYRQDPGQGLRLIYYSQIVNDFQKGDIAEGYSVSREKKESFPLTVTSAQKNPTAFYLCASSISWAPPARELFFGEGSRLTVL.

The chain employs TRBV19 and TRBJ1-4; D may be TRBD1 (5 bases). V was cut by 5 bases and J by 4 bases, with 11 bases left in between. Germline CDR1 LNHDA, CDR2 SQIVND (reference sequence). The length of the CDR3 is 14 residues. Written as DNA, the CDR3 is TGTGCCAGTAGTCCGGGACGGCTTAATGAAAAACTGTTTTTT. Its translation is CASSPGRLNEKLFF.

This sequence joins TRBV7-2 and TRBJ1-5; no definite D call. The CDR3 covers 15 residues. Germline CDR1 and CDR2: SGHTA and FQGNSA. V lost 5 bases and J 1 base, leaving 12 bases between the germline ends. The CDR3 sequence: CASSPVVWSNQPQHF. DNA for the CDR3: TGTGCCAGCAGCCCAGTCGTGTGGAGCAATCAGCCCCAGCATTTT.

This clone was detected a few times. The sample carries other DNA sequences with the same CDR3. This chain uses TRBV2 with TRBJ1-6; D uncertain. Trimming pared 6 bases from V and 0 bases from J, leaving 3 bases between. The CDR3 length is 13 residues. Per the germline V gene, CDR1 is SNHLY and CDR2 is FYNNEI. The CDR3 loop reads CASRSSYNSPLHF. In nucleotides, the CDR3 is TGTGCCAGCAGAAGCTCCTATAATTCACCCCTCCACTTT. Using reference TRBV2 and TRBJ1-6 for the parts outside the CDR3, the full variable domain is EPEVTQTPSHQVTQMGQEVILRCVPISNHLYFYWYRQILGQKVEFLVSFYNNEISEKSEIFDDQFSVERPDGSNFTLKIRSTKLEDSAMYFCASRSSYNSPLHFGNGTRLTVT.

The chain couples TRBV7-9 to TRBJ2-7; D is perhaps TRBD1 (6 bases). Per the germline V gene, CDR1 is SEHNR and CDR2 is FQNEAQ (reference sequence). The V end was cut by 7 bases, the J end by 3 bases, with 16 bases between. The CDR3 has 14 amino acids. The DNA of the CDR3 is TGTGCCAGCACCCCGGACAGTACCCTCTACGAGCAGTACTTC. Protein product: CASTPDSTLYEQYF.

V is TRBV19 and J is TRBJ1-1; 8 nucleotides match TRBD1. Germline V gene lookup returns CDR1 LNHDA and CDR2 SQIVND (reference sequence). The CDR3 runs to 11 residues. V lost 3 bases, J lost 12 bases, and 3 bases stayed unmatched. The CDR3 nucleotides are TGTGCCAGTAGTATGGACAGGGAGTCTTTCTTT. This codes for CASSMDRESFF.

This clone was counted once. This chain's CDR3 is CASSWLQGQGYTF. The CDR3 nucleotides read TGTGCCAGCAGCTGGTTACAGGGACAAGGCTACACCTTC. The chain combines TRBV5-8 with TRBJ1-2, with a tentative D call TRBD1 (6 bases). Germline V gene data show CDR1 as SGHTS and CDR2 as YDEGEE. This CDR3 has 13 residues. With 3 bases removed from V and 8 bases from J, the gap between germline ends came to 14 bases. Together with reference TRBV5-8 and TRBJ1-2, the CDR3 gives the full variable domain: EAGVTQSPTHLIKTRGQQATLRCSPISGHTSVYWYQQALGLGLQFLLWYDEGEERNRGNFPPRFSGRQFPNYSSELNVNALELEDSALYLCASSWLQGQGYTFGSGTRLTVV.

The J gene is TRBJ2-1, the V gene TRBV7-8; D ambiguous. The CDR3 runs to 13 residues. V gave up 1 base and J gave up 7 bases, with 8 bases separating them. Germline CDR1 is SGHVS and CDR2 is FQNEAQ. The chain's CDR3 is CASSLEILNEQFF. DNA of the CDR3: TGTGCCAGCAGCTTAGAAATTCTGAATGAGCAGTTCTTC. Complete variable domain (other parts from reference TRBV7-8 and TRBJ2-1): GAGVSQSPRYKVAKRGQDVALRCDPISGHVSLFWYQQALGQGPEFLTYFQNEAQLDKSGLPSDRFFAERPEGSVSTLKIQRTQQEDSAVYLCASSLEILNEQFFGPGTRLTVL.

CDR3 sequence: CASSIRQGQQPQHF. CDR3 coding DNA: TGTGCCAGTAGTATCCGGCAGGGCCAGCAGCCCCAGCATTTT. The chain links TRBV19 to TRBJ1-5, with D maybe TRBD1 (5 bases). Trimming left V 3 bases short and J 7 bases short, with 13 bases between. The germline V gene encodes CDR1 LNHDA and CDR2 SQIVND (reference sequence). CDR3 length equals 14 residues.

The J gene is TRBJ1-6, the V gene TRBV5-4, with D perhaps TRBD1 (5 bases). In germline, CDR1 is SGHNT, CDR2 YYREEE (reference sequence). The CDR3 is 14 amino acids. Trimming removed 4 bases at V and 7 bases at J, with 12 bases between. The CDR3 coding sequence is TGTGCCAGCAGCAACCGGGACGGCAATTCACCCCTCCACTTT. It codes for CASSNRDGNSPLHF.

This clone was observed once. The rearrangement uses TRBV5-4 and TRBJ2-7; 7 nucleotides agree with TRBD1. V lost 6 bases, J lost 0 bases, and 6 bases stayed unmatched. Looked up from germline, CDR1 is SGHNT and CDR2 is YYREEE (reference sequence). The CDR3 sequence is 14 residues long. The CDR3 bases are TGTGCCAGCACCCGGGACAGCAGCTCCTACGAGCAGTACTTC. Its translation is CASTRDSSSYEQYF. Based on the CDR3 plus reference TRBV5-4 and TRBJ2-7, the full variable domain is ETGVTQSPTHLIKTRGQQVTLRCSSQSGHNTVSWYQQALGQGPQFIFQYYREEENGRGNFPPRFSGLQFPNYSSELNVNALELDDSALYLCASTRDSSSYEQYFGPGTRLTVT.

DNA for the CDR3: TGTGCCACTGGACTAGCGGGAGCCCGCGACGAGCAGTACTTC. Translating gives CATGLAGARDEQYF. This sequence joins TRBV10-3 and TRBJ2-7, with 13 nucleotides matching TRBD2. With 10 bases clipped from V and 5 bases from J, the junction kept 8 bases outside the gene matches. In germline, CDR1 is ENHRY, CDR2 SYGVKD. The CDR3 extends over 14 amino acids.

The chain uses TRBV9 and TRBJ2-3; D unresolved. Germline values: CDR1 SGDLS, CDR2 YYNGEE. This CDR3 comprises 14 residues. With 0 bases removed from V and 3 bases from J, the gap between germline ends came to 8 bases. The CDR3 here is CASSVGKATDTQYF. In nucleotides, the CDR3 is TGTGCCAGCAGCGTAGGAAAAGCGACAGATACGCAGTATTTT.

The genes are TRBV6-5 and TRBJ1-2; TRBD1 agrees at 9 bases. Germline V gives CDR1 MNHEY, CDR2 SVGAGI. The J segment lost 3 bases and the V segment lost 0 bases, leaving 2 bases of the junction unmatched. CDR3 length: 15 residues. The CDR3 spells CASSYSGQGDYGYTF. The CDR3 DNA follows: TGTGCCAGCAGTTACTCGGGACAGGGCGACTATGGCTACACCTTC.

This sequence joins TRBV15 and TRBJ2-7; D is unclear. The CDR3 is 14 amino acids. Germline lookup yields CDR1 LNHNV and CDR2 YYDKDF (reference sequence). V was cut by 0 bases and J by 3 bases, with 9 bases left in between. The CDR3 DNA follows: TGTGCCACCAGCAGAGATAATTGGGACTACGAGCAGTACTTC. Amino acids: CATSRDNWDYEQYF.

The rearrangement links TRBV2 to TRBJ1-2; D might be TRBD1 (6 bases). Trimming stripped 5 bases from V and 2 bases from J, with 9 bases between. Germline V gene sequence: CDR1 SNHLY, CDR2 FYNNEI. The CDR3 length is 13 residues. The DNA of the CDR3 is TGTGCCAGCAGTTTCGGACAGAACTATGGCTACACCTTC. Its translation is CASSFGQNYGYTF.

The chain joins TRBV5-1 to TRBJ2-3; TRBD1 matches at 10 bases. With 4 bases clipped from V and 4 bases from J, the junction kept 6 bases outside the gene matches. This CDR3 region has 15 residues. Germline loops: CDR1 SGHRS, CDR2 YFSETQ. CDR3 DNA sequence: TGCGCCAGCAGCAGAGGGACAGGGGCGGCAGATACGCAGTATTTT. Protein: CASSRGTGAADTQYF.

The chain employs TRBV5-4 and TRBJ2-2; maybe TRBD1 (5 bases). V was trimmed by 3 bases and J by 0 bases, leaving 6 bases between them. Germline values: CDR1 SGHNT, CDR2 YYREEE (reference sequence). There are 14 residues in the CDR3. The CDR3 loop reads CASSSTANTGELFF. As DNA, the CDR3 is TGTGCCAGCAGCTCGACAGCGAACACCGGGGAGCTGTTTTTT. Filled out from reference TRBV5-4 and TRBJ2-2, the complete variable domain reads ETGVTQSPTHLIKTRGQQVTLRCSSQSGHNTVSWYQQALGQGPQFIFQYYREEENGRGNFPPRFSGLQFPNYSSELNVNALELDDSALYLCASSSTANTGELFFGEGSRLTVL.

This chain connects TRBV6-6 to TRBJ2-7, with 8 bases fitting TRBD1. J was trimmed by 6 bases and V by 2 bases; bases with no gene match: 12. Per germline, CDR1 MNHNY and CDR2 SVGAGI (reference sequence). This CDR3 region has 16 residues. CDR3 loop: CASSYARGPVRLEQYF. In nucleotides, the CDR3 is TGTGCCAGCAGTTACGCCAGGGGGCCAGTTCGCCTCGAGCAGTACTTC.

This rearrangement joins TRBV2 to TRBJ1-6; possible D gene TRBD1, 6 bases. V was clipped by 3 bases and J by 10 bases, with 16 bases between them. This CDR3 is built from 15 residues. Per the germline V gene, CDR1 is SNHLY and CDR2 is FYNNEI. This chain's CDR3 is CASSDEGRGGSPLHF. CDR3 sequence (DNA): TGTGCCAGCAGTGATGAGGGCAGGGGTGGATCACCCCTCCACTTT.

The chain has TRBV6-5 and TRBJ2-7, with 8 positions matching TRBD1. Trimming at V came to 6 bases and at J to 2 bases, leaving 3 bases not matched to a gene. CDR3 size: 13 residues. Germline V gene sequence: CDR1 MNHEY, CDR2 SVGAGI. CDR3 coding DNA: TGTGCCAGCAGCACAGGGGGGACCTACGAGCAGTACTTC. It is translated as CASSTGGTYEQYF.

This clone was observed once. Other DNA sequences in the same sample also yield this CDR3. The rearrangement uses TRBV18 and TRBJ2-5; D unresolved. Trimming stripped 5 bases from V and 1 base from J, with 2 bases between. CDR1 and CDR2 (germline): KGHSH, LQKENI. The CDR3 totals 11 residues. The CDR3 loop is CASSSQETQYF. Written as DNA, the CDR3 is TGTGCCAGCTCATCCCAAGAGACCCAGTACTTC. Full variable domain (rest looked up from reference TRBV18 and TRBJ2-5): NAGVMQNPRHLVRRRGQEARLRCSPMKGHSHVYWYRQLPEEGLKFMVYLQKENIIDESGMPKERFSAEFPKEGPSILRIQQVVRGDSAAYFCASSSQETQYFGPGTRLLVL.

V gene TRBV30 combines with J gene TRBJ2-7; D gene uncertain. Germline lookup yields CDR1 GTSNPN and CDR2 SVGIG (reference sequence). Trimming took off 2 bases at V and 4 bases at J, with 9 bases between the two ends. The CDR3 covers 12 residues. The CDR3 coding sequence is TGTGCCTGGAGTTCGGCCTATTACGAGCAGTACTTC. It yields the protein CAWSSAYYEQYF.